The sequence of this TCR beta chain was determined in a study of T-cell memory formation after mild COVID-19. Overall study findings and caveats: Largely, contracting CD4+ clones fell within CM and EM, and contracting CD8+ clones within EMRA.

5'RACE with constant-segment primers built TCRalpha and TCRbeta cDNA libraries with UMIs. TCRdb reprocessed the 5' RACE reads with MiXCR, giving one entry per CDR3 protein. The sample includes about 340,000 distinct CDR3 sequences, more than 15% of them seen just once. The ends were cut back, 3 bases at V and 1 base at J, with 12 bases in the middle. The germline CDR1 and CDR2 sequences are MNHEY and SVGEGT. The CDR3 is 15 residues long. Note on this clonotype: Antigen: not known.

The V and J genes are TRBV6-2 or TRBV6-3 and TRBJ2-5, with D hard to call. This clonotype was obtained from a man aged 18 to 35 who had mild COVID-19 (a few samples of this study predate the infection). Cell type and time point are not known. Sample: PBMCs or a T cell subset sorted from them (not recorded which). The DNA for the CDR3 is TGTGCCAGCAGTTATTGTTGCGGAATCCAAGAGACCCAGTACTTC. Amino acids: CASSYCCGIQETQYF.